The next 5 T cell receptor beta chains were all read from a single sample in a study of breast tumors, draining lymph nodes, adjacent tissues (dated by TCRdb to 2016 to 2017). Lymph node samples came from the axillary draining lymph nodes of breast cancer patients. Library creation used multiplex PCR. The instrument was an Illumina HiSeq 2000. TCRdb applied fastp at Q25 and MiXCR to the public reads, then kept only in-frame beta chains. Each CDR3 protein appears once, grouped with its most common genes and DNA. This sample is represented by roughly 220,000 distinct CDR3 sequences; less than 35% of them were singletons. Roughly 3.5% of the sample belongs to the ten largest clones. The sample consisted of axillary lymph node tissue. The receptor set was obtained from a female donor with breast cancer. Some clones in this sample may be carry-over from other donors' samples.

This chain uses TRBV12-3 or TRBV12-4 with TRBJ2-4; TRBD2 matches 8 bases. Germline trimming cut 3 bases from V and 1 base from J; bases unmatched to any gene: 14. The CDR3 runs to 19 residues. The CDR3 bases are TGTGCCAGCAGTTTTGTCCCCGGACTAGCTGGCTTGGCCAAAAACATTCAGTACTTC. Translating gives CASSFVPGLAGLAKNIQYF.

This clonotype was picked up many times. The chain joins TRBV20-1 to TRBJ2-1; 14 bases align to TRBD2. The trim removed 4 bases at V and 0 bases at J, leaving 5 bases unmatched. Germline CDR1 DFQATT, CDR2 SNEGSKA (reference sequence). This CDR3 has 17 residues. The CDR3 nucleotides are TGCAGTGCTACAGGACTAGCGGGGGGATCCTCCTACAATGAGCAGTTCTTC. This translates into CSATGLAGGSSYNEQFF.

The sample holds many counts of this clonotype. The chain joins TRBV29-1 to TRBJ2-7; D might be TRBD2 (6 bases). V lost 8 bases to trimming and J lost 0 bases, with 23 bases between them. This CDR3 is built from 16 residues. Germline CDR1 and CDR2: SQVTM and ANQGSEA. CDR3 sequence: CSPLPRREPDSYEQYF. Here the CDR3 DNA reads TGCAGCCCCCTTCCACGGAGGGAGCCGGACTCCTACGAGCAGTACTTC.

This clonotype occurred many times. The CDR3 is CASSLEWGRNSPLHF. The CDR3 DNA reads TGTGCCAGCAGCTTGGAGTGGGGGCGTAATTCACCCCTCCACTTT. The chain has TRBV5-6 and TRBJ1-6; weak D call: TRBD1 (6 bases). Germline V gives CDR1 SGHDT, CDR2 YYEEEE. The V and J ends lost 0 bases and 6 bases respectively, with 10 bases between them. The length of the CDR3 is 15 residues.

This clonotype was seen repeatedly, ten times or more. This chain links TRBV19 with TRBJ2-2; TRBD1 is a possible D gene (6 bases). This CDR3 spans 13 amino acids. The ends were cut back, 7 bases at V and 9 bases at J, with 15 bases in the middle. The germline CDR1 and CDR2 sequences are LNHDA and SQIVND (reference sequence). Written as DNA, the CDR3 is TGTGCCAGTACGATGATCAGGGGCCGGGAGCTGTTTTTT. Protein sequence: CASTMIRGRELFF.